These 18 T cell receptor beta chains came from one sample sequenced in a study of T cell responses to AZD1222 COVID-19 vaccine. Some clones are missing from TCRdb's copy, which holds only in-frame ones; the method was immunoSEQ multiplex PCR. This sample yields about 70,000 clones, of which approximately 91% are seen a single time; around 5.1% belongs to the top ten. The starting material was peripheral blood, obtained on day 0 of MenACWY control vaccination. These receptors were taken from an adult in good health.

The rearrangement links TRBV19 to TRBJ2-2, with D hard to call. The CDR3 is 14 residues long. CDR1 and CDR2 from the germline V gene are LNHDA and SQIVND (reference sequence). V was clipped by 4 bases and J by 5 bases, with 11 bases between them. The CDR3 sequence is CASSSPVGTGELFF. CDR3 nucleotides: TGTGCCAGTAGTAGCCCGGTTGGGACCGGGGAGCTGTTTTTT.

The V call is TRBV28, the J call TRBJ2-7, with D possibly being TRBD2 (5 bases). This CDR3 has 16 residues. V dropped 6 bases and J dropped 2 bases, with 20 bases sitting between them. The germline V gene encodes CDR1 MDHEN and CDR2 SYDVKM. Here the CDR3 reads CASSRPAGVPTYEQYF. The CDR3 DNA reads as TGTGCCAGCAGCCGCCCCGCGGGCGTCCCTACCTACGAGCAGTACTTC.

The chain employs TRBV18 and TRBJ1-1; D is unresolved. V shed 1 base and J shed 0 bases, with 9 bases lying between them. Germline CDR1 reads KGHSH; CDR2 reads LQKENI. The CDR3 totals 15 residues. The CDR3 sequence is CASSPRWTVNTEAFF. DNA of the CDR3: TGTGCCAGCTCACCACGATGGACGGTGAACACTGAAGCTTTCTTT. Full variable domain (rest looked up from reference TRBV18 and TRBJ1-1): NAGVMQNPRHLVRRRGQEARLRCSPMKGHSHVYWYRQLPEEGLKFMVYLQKENIIDESGMPKERFSAEFPKEGPSILRIQQVVRGDSAAYFCASSPRWTVNTEAFFGQGTRLTVV.

The chain employs TRBV28 and TRBJ2-7; tentative D call: TRBD1 (7 bases). In germline, CDR1 is MDHEN, CDR2 SYDVKM. CDR3 length equals 14 residues. With 5 bases removed from V and 2 bases from J, the gap between germline ends came to 13 bases. CDR3 sequence reads: CASSTPGGTYEQYF. As DNA, the CDR3 is TGTGCCAGCAGTACTCCAGGGGGGACCTACGAGCAGTACTTC.

The chain combines TRBV10-3 with TRBJ1-4; 9 nucleotides line up with TRBD1. This CDR3 has 17 residues. V shed 6 bases, J shed 0 bases, and the junction held 8 bases outside the gene matches. In germline, CDR1 is ENHRY, CDR2 SYGVKD. The CDR3 DNA sequence: TGTGCCATCAGCCCTACAGGGGGCCAAGCAACTAATGAAAAACTGTTTTTT. Its translation is CAISPTGGQATNEKLFF.

The chain is built from TRBV7-2 and TRBJ1-6, with D unclear. V lost 5 bases, J lost 6 bases, and 11 bases lay in between. The CDR3 is 14 amino acids. Germline CDR1 is SGHTA and CDR2 is FQGNSA. CDR3 nucleotide sequence: TGTGCCAGCAGCCCAGATGCCTTTAATTCACCCCTCCACTTT. Translating it yields CASSPDAFNSPLHF. Filled out from reference TRBV7-2 and TRBJ1-6, the complete variable domain reads GAGVSQSPSNKVTEKGKDVELRCDPISGHTALYWYRQSLGQGLEFLIYFQGNSAPDKSGLPSDRFSAERTGGSVSTLTIQRTQQEDSAVYLCASSPDAFNSPLHFGNGTRLTVT.

This clone was counted once. The CDR3 is CASSQDNREFRYGYTF. The CDR3 nucleotides read TGCGCCAGCAGCCAAGATAATAGGGAATTTAGGTATGGCTACACCTTC. This sequence joins TRBV4-1 and TRBJ1-2; D gene unclear. Germline V gene sequence: CDR1 MGHRA, CDR2 YSYEKL. The CDR3 sequence is 16 residues long. Trimming left V 0 bases short and J 5 bases short, with 16 bases between.

This clone appeared a few times. This chain uses TRBV6-6 with TRBJ2-7; perhaps D is TRBD1 or TRBD2 (6 bases each). This CDR3 has 14 residues. Trimming removed 2 bases from V and 4 bases from J, with 12 bases in between. In germline, CDR1 is MNHNY, CDR2 SVGAGI (reference sequence). The CDR3 DNA reads as TGTGCCAGCAGTTACGAGGGGGGACGGTACGAGCAGTACTTC. It specifies CASSYEGGRYEQYF.

The CDR3 protein is CAIKGGTTDTQYF. Here the CDR3 DNA reads TGTGCCATCAAGGGGGGAACCACAGATACGCAGTATTTT. The chain uses TRBV10-3 and TRBJ2-3; D possibly matches TRBD1 or TRBD2 (6 bases each). Germline V gene sequence: CDR1 ENHRY, CDR2 SYGVKD. Between the trimmed V and J ends, which lost 7 bases and 2 bases, there was a span of 10 bases. The CDR3 sequence is 13 residues long.

This chain uses TRBV27 with TRBJ2-7; D is possibly TRBD1 or TRBD2 (5 bases each). In germline, CDR1 is MNHEY, CDR2 SMNVEV (reference sequence). Trimming pared 3 bases from V and 0 bases from J, leaving 12 bases between. The CDR3 has 15 amino acids. The CDR3 DNA follows: TGTGCCAGCAGTTTGTCAGGGACCCTCTCCTACGAGCAGTACTTC. Its protein is CASSLSGTLSYEQYF.

The chain carries TRBV6-2 or TRBV6-3 and TRBJ1-6, with D perhaps TRBD1 (5 bases). In germline, CDR1 is MNHEY, CDR2 SVGEGT. This CDR3 has 15 amino acids. Trimming stripped 5 bases from V and 6 bases from J, with 14 bases between. As DNA, the CDR3 is TGTGCCAGCAGTCTTGCGGGGGAAGGTAATTCACCCCTCCACTTT. Translating it yields CASSLAGEGNSPLHF.

J is TRBJ1-3 and V is TRBV7-2, with no clear D. CDR3 length equals 15 residues. Germline assignment: CDR1 SGHTA and CDR2 FQGNSA. V dropped 4 bases and J dropped 5 bases, with 15 bases sitting between them. The CDR3 DNA is TGTGCCAGCAGCTCAAACTGGTTGGGGAGAAACACCATATATTTT. Its translation: CASSSNWLGRNTIYF.

V gene TRBV19 combines with J gene TRBJ1-1, with 7 bases identical to TRBD1. The V and J ends lost 10 bases and 4 bases, in that order; junction bases with no gene match: 18. Germline V gene data show CDR1 as LNHDA and CDR2 as SQIVND (reference sequence). This CDR3 has 16 residues. CDR3 loop: CATNQRTGGGGTEAFF. The CDR3, as DNA: TGTGCCACCAACCAAAGGACAGGTGGAGGAGGCACTGAAGCTTTCTTT.

This clone was seen more than once but under ten times. The J gene is TRBJ1-4, the V gene TRBV6-5; D gene unclear. Germline V gives CDR1 MNHEY, CDR2 SVGAGI. Trimming pared 4 bases from V and 10 bases from J, leaving 16 bases between. CDR3 size: 14 residues. CDR3 DNA sequence: TGTGCCAGCAGTTTGTCAATCTCAGTGGGAAAACTGTTTTTT. It encodes CASSLSISVGKLFF.

The J gene is TRBJ1-2, the V gene TRBV9; D is possibly TRBD1 (6 bases). Germline V lookup: CDR1 SGDLS, CDR2 YYNGEE. The CDR3 length is 13 residues. V shed 4 bases and J shed 4 bases, with 11 bases lying between them. The CDR3 sequence: CASSPGVPYGYTF. As DNA, the CDR3 is TGTGCCAGCAGCCCAGGGGTCCCCTATGGCTACACCTTC.

The chain carries TRBV27 and TRBJ1-1; 9 bases match TRBD1. The V gene's germline CDR1 is MNHEY and CDR2 SMNVEV (reference sequence). The CDR3 covers 16 residues. V trimming: 7 bases; J trimming: 5 bases; junction bases outside the gene matches: 14. In nucleotides, the CDR3 is TGTGCCAGCACCCCCCTTGTAGACAGGGGGGGGACTGAAGCTTTCTTT. This translates into CASTPLVDRGGTEAFF.

This clone occurred once. The chain couples TRBV9 to TRBJ1-2; 8 nucleotides agree with TRBD1. CDR1 and CDR2 from the germline V gene are SGDLS and YYNGEE. The CDR3 covers 14 residues. The V gene end was trimmed by 4 bases and the J gene end by 5 bases; junction bases not matched to a gene: 7. CDR3 DNA: TGTGCCAGCAGCACTGGACAGGGAGCATATGGCTACACCTTC. It yields the protein CASSTGQGAYGYTF.

This rearrangement joins TRBV7-9 to TRBJ2-1; D not resolved. V lost 5 bases, J lost 10 bases, and 15 bases lay in between. Germline V gene sequence: CDR1 SEHNR, CDR2 FQNEAQ (reference sequence). The CDR3 sequence is 13 residues long. The CDR3 loop is CASSPKLTQEQFF. Written as DNA, the CDR3 is TGTGCCAGCAGCCCTAAACTCACTCAGGAGCAGTTCTTC.